Given below is one TCR beta chain in context. Other DNA variants within this sample encode the same CDR3. This record comes from a study of blood T cell repertoires in COVID-19. Looking at the study overall: From the United States, Italy and Spain came samples of acute and convalescent COVID-19.

Seattle participants joined during active infection and were tracked over time. CDR1 is SNHLY, CDR2 FYNNEI, per germline. V was clipped by 5 bases and J by 0 bases, with 10 bases between them. CDR3 length equals 14 residues. As processed by the authors: By means of reference gene primer amplification, nucleated cell counts were estimated. TCRdb's copy holds only in-frame clones and misses some; the assay was immunoSEQ multiplex PCR. From that table come the V and J calls and clone size; the DNA was used to work out D and trimming. The sample holds 210,000 or so clones; approximately 86% are singletons and the top ten take roughly 1.3%.

The sample taken for sequencing was peripheral blood. This receptor was obtained from a woman aged 25-40 years with COVID-19, enrolled during active disease. The J gene is TRBJ1-1, the V gene TRBV2, with D maybe TRBD1 (6 bases). CDR3 sequence: CASSPGQMNTEAFF. The CDR3 nucleotides are TGTGCCAGCAGTCCGGGACAAATGAACACTGAAGCTTTCTTT. Full variable domain (remainder filled in from reference TRBV2 and TRBJ1-1): EPEVTQTPSHQVTQMGQEVILRCVPISNHLYFYWYRQILGQKVEFLVSFYNNEISEKSEIFDDQFSVERPDGSNFTLKIRSTKLEDSAMYFCASSPGQMNTEAFFGQGTRLTVV.